One and the same sample provided the 32 T cell receptor beta chains below, sequenced in a study of T cells after yellow fever vaccination. One entry per CDR3 protein, called by TCRdb with MiXCR from the 5' RACE reads. The sample lists nearly 350,000 distinct CDR3 sequences, roughly 7.5% occurring once. Specimen: PBMCs, collected more than 40 days after the first yellow fever vaccination. These receptors were taken from a young man who received the YFV17D yellow fever vaccine.

This clonotype has a handful of counts. The chain joins TRBV24-1 to TRBJ1-5; D is unclear. The germline V gene has CDR1 KGHDR and CDR2 SFDVKD. V lost 4 bases and J lost 2, with 8 bases in between. The CDR3 is 14 residues long. The CDR3 sequence is CATSDGPGNQPQHF. DNA for the CDR3: TGTGCCACCAGTGACGGCCCGGGCAATCAGCCCCAGCATTTT.

J is TRBJ1-2 and V is TRBV11-2; D remains unclear. The CDR3 is 12 amino acids. Between the trimmed V and J ends, which lost 4 bases and 6 bases, there was a span of 9 bases. Germline V gene data show CDR1 as SGHAT and CDR2 as FQNNGV. CDR3 sequence: CASSSQGNGYTF. CDR3 sequence (DNA): TGTGCCAGCAGCTCGCAAGGGAATGGCTACACCTTC.

In this sample, this clonotype turned up a few times. This rearrangement joins TRBV29-1 to TRBJ2-4, with TRBD1 matching 9 bases. CDR1 is SQVTM, CDR2 ANQGSEA, per germline. CDR3 length: 12 amino acids. Germline trimming cut 7 bases from V and 6 bases from J; bases unmatched to any gene: 4. The CDR3 loop is CSAQGARNIQYF. CDR3 sequence (DNA): TGCAGCGCACAGGGGGCGAGAAACATTCAGTACTTC.

In this sample, this clonotype turned up a few times. The chain employs TRBV9 and TRBJ2-1; no firm D call. The CDR3 length is 13 residues. The ends were cut back, 2 bases at V and 9 bases at J, with 12 bases in the middle. Germline CDR1 is SGDLS and CDR2 is YYNGEE. The CDR3 nucleotides read TGTGCCAGCAGCGTCCGAGCCGTCGGTGAGCAGTTCTTC. As protein: CASSVRAVGEQFF. Full variable domain (outside the CDR3, taken from reference TRBV9 and TRBJ2-1): DSGVTQTPKHLITATGQRVTLRCSPRSGDLSVYWYQQSLDQGLQFLIQYYNGEERAKGNILERFSAQQFPDLHSELNLSSLELGDSALYFCASSVRAVGEQFFGPGTRLTVL.

This chain uses TRBV5-6 with TRBJ2-7; D is ambiguous. Looked up from germline, CDR1 is SGHDT and CDR2 is YYEEEE. V lost 1 base, J lost 2 bases, and 10 bases lay in between. The length of the CDR3 is 14 residues. CDR3 bases: TGTGCCAGCAGCTTGCGATCTGCAGCCTACGAGCAGTACGTC. Protein: CASSLRSAAYEQYV.

The rearrangement joins TRBV20-1 to TRBJ1-5; TRBD1 might be the D (6 bases). V was clipped by 0 bases and J by 6 bases, with 18 bases between them. Germline V lookup: CDR1 DFQATT, CDR2 SNEGSKA (reference sequence). The CDR3 is made up of 16 amino acids. CDR3 DNA: TGCAGTGCTAGAGATCGACGGGGGGCGCGTAGTCAGCCCCAGCATTTT. Translated, it gives CSARDRRGARSQPQHF.

V and J are TRBV7-2 and TRBJ1-6; D not certain. Trimming shortened V by 4 bases and J by 7 bases, and 17 bases separated the two germline ends. The CDR3 contains 16 residues. Germline lookup yields CDR1 SGHTA and CDR2 FQGNSA. CDR3 coding DNA: TGTGCCAGCAGCTCTAGCCGGGCCACACTAAATTCACCCCTCCACTTT. It yields the protein CASSSSRATLNSPLHF.

This clonotype has more than one count but fewer than ten. V and J are TRBV4-2 and TRBJ2-3, with D possibly matching TRBD2 (7 bases). This CDR3 has 16 amino acids. The germline V gene has CDR1 LGHNA and CDR2 YNFKEQ. V was shortened by 0 bases and J by 5 bases, with 15 bases between the two germline ends. The CDR3 protein is CASSQDSGGKGDTQYF. The DNA of the CDR3 is TGTGCCAGCAGCCAAGATTCGGGGGGCAAAGGAGATACGCAGTATTTT.

The V gene is TRBV29-1, the J gene TRBJ2-7; D may be TRBD1 (5 bases). Germline V gene sequence: CDR1 SQVTM, CDR2 ANQGSEA. V was pared by 7 bases and J by 5 bases, with 18 bases between. The CDR3 totals 13 residues. The CDR3 region is CSATLGLPDEQYF. The CDR3 DNA reads as TGCAGCGCCACTCTGGGGCTACCGGACGAGCAGTACTTC.

The gene calls are TRBV4-2 and TRBJ2-3; 7 nucleotides line up with TRBD2. The CDR3 loop spans 17 amino acids. CDR1 is LGHNA, CDR2 YNFKEQ, per germline. The trim removed 0 bases at V and 5 bases at J, leaving 11 bases unmatched. The CDR3 here is CASSQESGGGGKDTQYF. The CDR3 DNA reads as TGTGCCAGCAGCCAAGAATCAGGCGGGGGAGGGAAAGATACGCAGTATTTT.

This clonotype was seen a few times. The chain is built from TRBV21-1 and TRBJ2-7; the table's D call, TRBD1, has no DNA check behind it. TRBV21-1 is a known pseudogene. CDR3 size: 13 residues. The CDR3 loop reads CAALRDAIYEQYF. CDR3 coding DNA: TGTGCCGCGCTCCGGGACGCAATTTACGAGCAGTACTTC.

The table lists this clonotype with a few counts. The rearrangement links TRBV5-1 to TRBJ2-3; the D gene is possibly TRBD2 (6 bases). Looked up from germline, CDR1 is SGHRS and CDR2 is YFSETQ. V gave up 4 bases and J gave up 0 bases, with 18 bases separating them. There are 17 residues in the CDR3. The CDR3 region has the DNA TGCGCCAGCAGCCCTTCCGGGACTCCGTCTAGCACAGATACGCAGTATTTT. This encodes CASSPSGTPSSTDTQYF.

The V and J genes are TRBV4-1 and TRBJ2-7; 7 bases match TRBD2. J lost 6 bases, V lost 1 base, and 3 bases had no gene match. This CDR3 has 13 residues. The germline CDR1 and CDR2 sequences are MGHRA and YSYEKL. For the CDR3, the DNA is TGCGCCAGCAGCCAAGTCGCGGGGGTCGAGCAGTACTTC. This codes for CASSQVAGVEQYF.

In its sample, this clonotype was seen a few times. V is TRBV7-2 and J is TRBJ2-7; 7 positions match TRBD1. The V gene end was trimmed by 4 bases and the J gene end by 2 bases; junction bases not matched to a gene: 5. The CDR3 extends over 14 amino acids. Germline lookup yields CDR1 SGHTA and CDR2 FQGNSA. CDR3 coding DNA: TGTGCCAGCAGCTCGGGACAGATGACCTACGAGCAGTACTTC. Protein product: CASSSGQMTYEQYF.

This clonotype was observed a few times. This chain uses TRBV4-1 with TRBJ1-6; a weak D match, TRBD1 (6 bases). This CDR3 spans 16 amino acids. Germline V gene data show CDR1 as MGHRA and CDR2 as YSYEKL. The V end lost 1 base, the J end lost 9 bases, and 16 bases lay between the germline ends. The CDR3 DNA follows: TGCGCCAGCAGCCAAGGTCCAGGACAGCTCGGTTCACCCCTCCACTTT. It encodes CASSQGPGQLGSPLHF.

The rearrangement uses TRBV12-5 and TRBJ1-1; no clear D gene. The ends were cut back, 6 bases at V and 4 bases at J, with 18 bases in the middle. The CDR3 has 15 residues. Germline CDR1 is LGHNT and CDR2 is FRNRAP. CDR3 DNA: TGTGCTAGTGGAATCTTGACCGGTCCGGTCACTGAAGCTTTCTTT. This sequence encodes CASGILTGPVTEAFF. The full variable domain, completed using reference TRBV12-5 and TRBJ1-1, is DARVTQTPRHKVTEMGQEVTMRCQPILGHNTVFWYRQTMMQGLELLAYFRNRAPLDDSGMPKDRFSAEMPDATLATLKIQPSEPRDSAVYFCASGILTGPVTEAFFGQGTRLTVV.

This sequence joins TRBV7-9 and TRBJ2-1; D assignment may be TRBD1 or TRBD2 (5 bases each). Trimming left V 6 bases short and J 10 bases short, with 19 bases between. Per the germline V gene, CDR1 is SEHNR and CDR2 is FQNEAQ (reference sequence). The CDR3 is made up of 14 amino acids. The CDR3 reads CASSYKWGLAEQFF. For the CDR3, the DNA is TGTGCCAGCAGTTATAAATGGGGGTTGGCGGAGCAGTTCTTC. The full variable domain, its missing parts supplied by reference TRBV7-9 and TRBJ2-1, is DTGVSQNPRHKITKRGQNVTFRCDPISEHNRLYWYRQTLGQGPEFLTYFQNEAQLEKSRLLSDRFSAERPKGSFSTLEIQRTEQGDSAMYLCASSYKWGLAEQFFGPGTRLTVL.

This clonotype has a handful of counts. J is TRBJ2-7 and V is TRBV5-1; TRBD2 is a possible D gene (5 bases). The CDR3 is 14 residues long. V lost 1 base, J lost 4 bases, and 12 bases lay in between. Germline loops: CDR1 SGHRS, CDR2 YFSETQ. The chain's CDR3 is CASSLTAGDYEQYF. The DNA for the CDR3 is TGCGCCAGCAGCTTGACGGCCGGGGATTACGAGCAGTACTTC.

This clonotype has only a few counts. V is TRBV6-2 or TRBV6-3 and J is TRBJ1-1, with a weak D call TRBD1 (5 bases). The germline V gene encodes CDR1 MNHEY and CDR2 SVGEGT. Trimming left V 0 bases short and J 1 base short, with 9 bases between. The CDR3 is 15 amino acids. CDR3 in DNA: TGTGCCAGCAGTTACTCGTGGGGGACGAACACTGAAGCTTTCTTT. The encoded protein is CASSYSWGTNTEAFF.

This clonotype was detected a few times. The genes are TRBV6-1 and TRBJ1-6; D perhaps matches TRBD1 (5 bases). This CDR3 spans 14 amino acids. The germline V and J ends were trimmed by 6 bases and 9 bases, with 15 bases remaining between them. The germline V gene has CDR1 MNHNS and CDR2 SASEGT. CDR3 in amino acids: CASRGTRGGSPLHF. The DNA for the CDR3 is TGTGCCAGCAGGGGGACCCGGGGTGGTTCACCCCTCCACTTT.

This clonotype has ten or more counts. The chain has TRBV6-2 or TRBV6-3 and TRBJ2-5, with D unresolved. Trimming cost V 4 bases and J 1 base, with 13 bases left between them. Germline V gives CDR1 MNHEY, CDR2 SVGEGT. This CDR3 has 15 residues. The CDR3 DNA follows: TGTGCCAGCAGTTGGGTTGGCATACGCCAAGAGACCCAGTACTTC. Translated: CASSWVGIRQETQYF.

The gene calls are TRBV4-3 and TRBJ2-2; 9 nucleotides align to TRBD1. V gave up 4 bases and J gave up 7 bases; unmatched junction bases: 7. The CDR3 is 15 residues long. Germline V CDR1 and CDR2: LGHNA, YSLEER. The CDR3 protein is CASSLIRTGDGELFF. Written as DNA, the CDR3 is TGCGCCAGCAGCCTTATACGGACAGGGGACGGGGAGCTGTTTTTT.

This clonotype was counted at least ten times. V usage is TRBV20-1 and J usage is TRBJ2-3; maybe TRBD2 (6 bases). The CDR3 spans 11 residues. The germline V gene encodes CDR1 DFQATT and CDR2 SNEGSKA (reference sequence). V lost 5 bases and J 6 bases, leaving 9 bases between the germline ends. The CDR3 sequence: CSARDFDTQYF. DNA of the CDR3: TGCAGTGCTCGGGACTTTGATACGCAGTATTTT.

This clonotype was seen a few times. DNA of the CDR3: TGTGCCTGGAGTTATCTGGGTTCTGGGGCCAACGTCCTGACTTTC. This translates into CAWSYLGSGANVLTF. The V and J genes are TRBV30 and TRBJ2-6; D unresolved. This CDR3 has 15 amino acids. Per germline, CDR1 GTSNPN and CDR2 SVGIG (reference sequence). V was trimmed by 2 bases and J by 1 base, leaving 9 bases between them. The entire variable domain, with the rest obtained from reference TRBV30 and TRBJ2-6, is as follows: SQTIHQWPATLVQPVGSPLSLECTVEGTSNPNLYWYRQAAGRGLQLLFYSVGIGQISSEVPQNLSASRPQDRQFILSSKKLLLSDSGFYLCAWSYLGSGANVLTFGAGSRLTVL.

This clonotype has at least ten counts. The chain links TRBV7-2 to TRBJ1-4, with 8 positions matching TRBD1. The CDR3 length is 14 residues. The V gene end was trimmed by 5 bases and the J gene end by 4 bases; junction bases not matched to a gene: 3. Germline CDR1 SGHTA, CDR2 FQGNSA. The CDR3 region is CASSAGGHNEKLFF. The CDR3 nucleotides are TGTGCCAGCAGCGCAGGGGGCCATAATGAAAAACTGTTTTTT.

The CDR3 DNA sequence: TGCGCCAGCAGCTTGTTGTTCGGGACTAGCCCCTTTTGGGAGCAGTACTTC. This sequence encodes CASSLLFGTSPFWEQYF. This chain links TRBV5-1 with TRBJ2-7; 9 nucleotides align to TRBD2. The germline CDR1 and CDR2 sequences are SGHRS and YFSETQ. V lost 1 base to trimming and J lost 7 bases; unmatched junction nucleotides: 15. The CDR3 has 17 amino acids.

The rearrangement links TRBV18 to TRBJ2-2; perhaps TRBD1 as D (5 bases). Trimming shortened V by 2 bases and J by 2 bases, and 15 bases separated the two germline ends. The CDR3 has 17 residues. Per the germline V gene, CDR1 is KGHSH and CDR2 is LQKENI. The CDR3 loop is CASSPRIQGPNTGELFF. In DNA form, the CDR3 reads TGTGCCAGCTCACCAAGAATCCAGGGCCCAAACACCGGGGAGCTGTTTTTT.

This clonotype was counted between two and nine times. This chain connects TRBV10-3 to TRBJ1-3; D not certain. V lost 7 bases and J lost 1, with 8 bases in between. The germline V gene has CDR1 ENHRY and CDR2 SYGVKD. This CDR3 is 13 amino acids long. CDR3 DNA: TGTGCCATCACGATCGGATCTGGAAACACCATATATTTT. Amino acid sequence: CAITIGSGNTIYF.

V and J are TRBV15 and TRBJ1-4, with no clear D. Germline V gives CDR1 LNHNV, CDR2 YYDKDF (reference sequence). The CDR3 contains 15 residues. The ends were cut back, 0 bases at V and 5 bases at J, with 10 bases in the middle. The CDR3 protein is CATSRDDSANEKLFF. CDR3 DNA: TGTGCCACCAGCAGAGATGACTCGGCGAATGAAAAACTGTTTTTT.

This clonotype was observed a few times. CDR3 bases: TGTGCCAGCAGCTTCCCTTGGGGCATGGAGCAGTACTTC. Translation gives CASSFPWGMEQYF. V gene TRBV7-2 combines with J gene TRBJ2-7, with D perhaps TRBD1 (5 bases). Germline V CDR1 and CDR2: SGHTA, FQGNSA. Trimming shortened V by 3 bases and J by 7 bases, and 13 bases separated the two germline ends. The CDR3 length is 13 residues.

This clonotype turned up a few times. The chain combines TRBV12-3 or TRBV12-4 with TRBJ1-3; D ambiguous. The V and J ends lost 3 bases and 2 bases respectively, with 8 bases between them. This CDR3 region has 14 residues. This chain's CDR3 is CASSFGQPGNTIYF. As DNA, the CDR3 is TGTGCCAGCAGTTTTGGGCAGCCTGGAAACACCATATATTTT.

This clonotype has just a few counts. This chain links TRBV20-1 with TRBJ1-2; weak D call: TRBD1 (5 bases). This CDR3 spans 13 amino acids. Germline CDR1 DFQATT, CDR2 SNEGSKA (reference sequence). V was clipped by 3 bases and J by 6 bases, with 14 bases between them. The CDR3 nucleotides read TGCAGTGCTAGGGCCCGACAGAGCCATGGCTACACCTTC. This translates into CSARARQSHGYTF.